The rows below give T cell receptor beta chains drawn from one sample of a study of blood T cell repertoires in COVID-19. Clones were read by immunoSEQ multiplex PCR, and TCRdb kept only the in-frame ones, dropping some. The sample carries approximately 130,000 clones, about four fifths recorded once. The sample consisted of peripheral blood. These receptor sequences come from a man between 40 and 49 years old with active or convalescent COVID-19. CDR3s include the opening cysteine and the closing phenylalanine or tryptophan. Each record gives: D gene, CDR3 length, V gene, clone size, J gene, CDR3 protein, CDR3 DNA. The D gene is left open where the match is weak. Clone size appears in some rows only: once, few, many, or a class for an expanded clone.

-	15	TRBV7-9	once	TRBJ2-1	CASSPPSRGNNEQFF	TGTGCCAGCAGCCCACCAAGCCGGGGAAACAATGAGCAGTTCTTC
-	15	TRBV5-1	-	TRBJ1-1	CASSAGRAEGTEAFF	TGCGCCAGCAGCGCCGGGAGGGCCGAGGGCACTGAAGCTTTCTTT
-	13	TRBV28	-	TRBJ1-2	CASSSAQDYGYTF	TGTGCCAGCAGTTCGGCACAGGACTATGGCTACACCTTC
TRBD1	16	TRBV19	-	TRBJ1-6	CASSMTSGRGDSPLHF	TGTGCCAGTAGTATGACGTCGGGCAGGGGGGATTCACCCCTCCACTTT
-	11	TRBV30	-	TRBJ1-2	CAWTTRAGYTF	TGTGCCTGGACCACGAGGGCCGGCTACACCTTC
TRBD1	17	TRBV5-1	-	TRBJ2-1	CASLNNPGQGEFHEQFF	TGCGCCAGCTTAAATAATCCGGGACAGGGGGAATTTCATGAGCAGTTCTTC
TRBD1	16	TRBV3-1/TRBV3-2	-	TRBJ2-4	CASSPRTGLAKNIQYF	TGTGCCAGCAGCCCGAGGACAGGACTAGCCAAAAACATTCAGTACTTC
-	15	TRBV21-1	few	TRBJ1-3	CASREGTRRGNTIYF	TGTGCCAGCAGGGAGGGAACGCGAAGAGGAAACACCATATATTTT
TRBD1	15	TRBV10-3	-	TRBJ1-1	CAISQQGLSNTEAFF	TGTGCCATCAGCCAACAGGGGCTTTCGAACACTGAAGCTTTCTTT
TRBD1	16	TRBV6-5	-	TRBJ2-5	CASSLDGTGNSETQYF	TGTGCCAGCAGTTTAGACGGGACAGGGAATTCAGAGACCCAGTACTTC
-	13	TRBV5-1	-	TRBJ2-1	CASSLGLSDEQFF	TGCGCCAGCAGCTTGGGACTATCGGATGAGCAGTTCTTC
-	12	TRBV6-5	-	TRBJ2-3	CASSSSTDTQYF	TGTGCCAGCTCGTCCAGCACAGATACGCAGTATTTT
-	13	TRBV30	-	TRBJ2-7	CAWSRGRDYEQYF	TGTGCCTGGAGTCGAGGACGGGACTACGAGCAGTACTTC
-	13	TRBV10-3	-	TRBJ2-3	CAIRGTFPDTQYF	TGTGCCATCAGGGGGACATTTCCAGATACGCAGTATTTT
TRBD1	15	TRBV9	once	TRBJ1-6	CASSGGQPGDSPLHF	TGTGCCAGCAGCGGGGGACAGCCGGGAGATTCACCCCTCCACTTT
TRBD1	14	TRBV4-3	-	TRBJ1-6	CASRTGGNNSPLHF	TGCGCCAGCCGGACAGGGGGCAATAATTCACCCCTCCACTTT
-	13	TRBV3-1/TRBV3-2	-	TRBJ1-2	CASSQDRGSGYTF	TGTGCCAGCAGCCAAGATAGAGGTTCTGGCTACACCTTC
-	14	TRBV6-5	-	TRBJ1-1	CASRPTGTNTEAFF	TGTGCCAGCAGGCCTACAGGGACCAACACTGAAGCTTTCTTT
TRBD2	17	TRBV5-4	-	TRBJ2-3	CASSLGGLAGSTDTQYF	TGTGCCAGCAGCTTGGGGGGGCTAGCGGGGTCCACAGATACGCAGTATTTT
-	15	TRBV5-1	-	TRBJ2-3	CASSLQGLGTDTQYF	TGCGCCAGCAGCTTACAGGGATTGGGCACAGATACGCAGTATTTT
TRBD2	18	TRBV18	-	TRBJ2-7	CASSRLGEGRKGAYEQYF	TGTGCCAGCTCACGCCTCGGGGAGGGGCGCAAAGGGGCCTACGAGCAGTACTTC
-	15	TRBV9	-	TRBJ2-7	CASSVEQTDFDEQYF	TGTGCCAGCAGCGTAGAGCAGACAGATTTCGACGAGCAGTACTTC
-	16	TRBV5-1	-	TRBJ2-7	CASTRTGGTEPYEQYF	TGCGCCAGCACGCGCACGGGAGGGACAGAACCATACGAGCAGTACTTC
-	14	TRBV5-5	-	TRBJ2-7	CASSREVSTYEQYF	TGTGCCAGCAGCCGAGAGGTCTCGACCTACGAGCAGTACTTC
-	12	TRBV12-3/TRBV12-4	-	TRBJ1-2	CASSEPAGGYTF	TGTGCCAGCAGCGAGCCTGCGGGAGGCTACACCTTC
TRBD1	14	TRBV14	-	TRBJ2-7	CASSAYRGPYEQYF	TGTGCCAGCAGCGCCTACAGGGGCCCCTACGAGCAGTACTTC
TRBD2	15	TRBV19	-	TRBJ2-3	CASSTLAGGTDTQYF	TGTGCCAGTAGTACTCTAGCGGGGGGAACAGATACGCAGTATTTT
-	14	TRBV5-4	-	TRBJ1-2	CASSLAEREGRYTF	TGTGCCAGCAGCTTGGCTGAAAGGGAGGGGCGGTACACCTTC
TRBD2	18	TRBV6-2/TRBV6-3	-	TRBJ2-4	CASSDGLAGVLAKNIQYF	TGTGCCAGCAGTGACGGACTAGCGGGTGTCCTAGCCAAAAACATTCAGTACTTC
-	13	TRBV24-1	-	TRBJ2-3	CATSKSRADTQYF	TGTGCCACCAGTAAAAGCCGTGCAGATACGCAGTATTTT
TRBD1	13	TRBV6-5	-	TRBJ1-5	CASRGDSRQPQHF	TGTGCCAGCAGGGGGGACAGTCGCCAGCCCCAGCATTTT
-	13	TRBV7-3	-	TRBJ2-1	CASSLDSHNEQFF	TGTGCCAGCAGCTTAGATAGCCACAATGAGCAGTTCTTC
TRBD1	14	TRBV6-5	-	TRBJ1-2	CASSYSNRGLGYTF	TGTGCCAGCAGTTACTCGAACAGGGGACTCGGCTACACCTTC
-	16	TRBV5-1	-	TRBJ1-3	CASSLKDRGSGNTIYF	TGCGCCAGCAGCTTGAAAGACCGAGGCTCTGGAAACACCATATATTTT
-	14	TRBV5-1	-	TRBJ1-2	CASSWAIGDQGYTF	TGCGCCAGCAGCTGGGCAATCGGGGATCAAGGCTACACCTTC
TRBD2	18	TRBV7-6	-	TRBJ2-1	CASSPPVAGGLSYNEQFF	TGTGCCAGCAGCCCCCCGGTAGCGGGGGGGCTGTCCTACAATGAGCAGTTCTTC
-	13	TRBV29-1	few	TRBJ2-7	CSVEGAGRYEQYF	TGCAGCGTTGAGGGGGCGGGCCGATACGAGCAGTACTTC
TRBD2	15	TRBV5-1	-	TRBJ2-1	CASSPAPGLANEQFF	TGCGCCAGCAGCCCAGCCCCGGGACTAGCAAATGAGCAGTTCTTC
TRBD1	14	TRBV6-5	-	TRBJ1-6	CASSYSGQFPPLHF	TGTGCCAGCAGTTACTCGGGACAGTTTCCACCCCTCCACTTT
-	16	TRBV5-5	many	TRBJ1-2	CASSFEQATLNYGYTF	TGTGCCAGCAGCTTTGAGCAGGCCACGCTAAACTATGGCTACACCTTC
-	11	TRBV6-6	-	TRBJ1-2	CASPLFLGYTF	TGTGCCAGCCCCTTATTCTTGGGCTACACCTTC
TRBD2	15	TRBV25-1	-	TRBJ2-2	CASSEGTSGPGELFF	TGTGCCAGCAGTGAAGGGACTAGTGGCCCCGGGGAGCTGTTTTTT
-	13	TRBV7-9	-	TRBJ2-3	CASGPGITDTQYF	TGTGCCAGTGGGCCCGGGATCACAGATACGCAGTATTTT